This T cell receptor beta chain emerged from a study of blood T cell repertoires in COVID-19. The germline V and J ends were trimmed by 6 bases and 2 bases, with 11 bases remaining between them. This CDR3 is built from 14 residues. Germline V lookup: CDR1 SGHRS, CDR2 YFSETQ. TCRdb's copy holds only in-frame clones and misses some; the assay was immunoSEQ multiplex PCR. This table has 150,000 or so clones, about 85% appearing once. In its sample, this clone was seen once. This clonotype was obtained from a man in his sixties or seventies who had recovered from COVID-19. The V and J genes are TRBV5-1 and TRBJ2-2; D not certain. Material: peripheral blood. CDR3 residues: CASTPRFNTGELFF. CDR3 DNA sequence: TGCGCCAGCACTCCTCGTTTTAACACCGGGGAGCTGTTTTTT.